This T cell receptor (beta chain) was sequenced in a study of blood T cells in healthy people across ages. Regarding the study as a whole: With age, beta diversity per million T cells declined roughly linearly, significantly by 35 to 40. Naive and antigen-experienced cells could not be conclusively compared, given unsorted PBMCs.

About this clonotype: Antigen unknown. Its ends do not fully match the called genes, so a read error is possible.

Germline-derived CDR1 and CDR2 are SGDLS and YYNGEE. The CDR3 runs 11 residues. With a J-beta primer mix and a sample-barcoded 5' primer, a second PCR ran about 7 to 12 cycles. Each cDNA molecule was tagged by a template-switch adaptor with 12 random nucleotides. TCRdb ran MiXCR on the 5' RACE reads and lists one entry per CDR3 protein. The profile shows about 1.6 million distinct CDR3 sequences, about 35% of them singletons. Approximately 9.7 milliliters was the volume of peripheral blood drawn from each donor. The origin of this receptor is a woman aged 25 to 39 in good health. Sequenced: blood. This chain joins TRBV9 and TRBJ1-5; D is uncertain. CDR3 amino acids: CTSGTNQPQHF. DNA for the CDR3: TGTACCAGCGGTACTAATCAGCCCCAGCATTTT.